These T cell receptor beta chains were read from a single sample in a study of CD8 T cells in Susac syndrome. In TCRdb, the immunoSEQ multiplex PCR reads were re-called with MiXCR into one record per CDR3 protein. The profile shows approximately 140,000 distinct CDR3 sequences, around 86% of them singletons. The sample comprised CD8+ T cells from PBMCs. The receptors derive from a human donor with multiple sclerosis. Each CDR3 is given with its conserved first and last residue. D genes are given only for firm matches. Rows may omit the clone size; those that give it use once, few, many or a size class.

TGTGCCAGCAGTTTAGGGACGGGTATGGGCTACACCTTC CASSLGTGMGYTF TRBJ1-2 . . TRBV27
TGTGCCAGCGGGGACGTTCGGATAAACACTGAAGCTTTCTTT CASGDVRINTEAFF TRBJ1-1 . once TRBV6-1
TGCAGTGCTAGACAGGGTTGGGGTACTGAAGCTTTCTTT CSARQGWGTEAFF TRBJ1-1 . . TRBV20-1
TGTGCCAGCAGTGGAAGTGGCCACGGCACTGAAGCTTTCTTT CASSGSGHGTEAFF TRBJ1-1 . . TRBV27
TGCGCCAGCAGCTCAAATCGGGACACACTAGTTTTCTCCCGTAATGAGCAGTTCTTC CASSSNRDTLVFSRNEQFF TRBJ2-1 . . TRBV5-1
TGTGCCAGTAGTATTGGGGCCAGTAGCACTGAAGCTTTCTTT CASSIGASSTEAFF TRBJ1-1 . . TRBV19
TGTGCCAGCAGTCCAAGAATTTCGGACAATGAGCAGTTCTTC CASSPRISDNEQFF TRBJ2-1 . . TRBV28
TGTGCCAGCAGTTTCCTAGCGCAGGGTGGATTGTCTGGGCAGTTCTTC CASSFLAQGGLSGQFF TRBJ2-1 . . TRBV28
TGTGCCAGCAGACTAGCGGGGTACAATGAGCAGTTCTTC CASRLAGYNEQFF TRBJ2-1 TRBD2 . TRBV27
TGTGCCAGCAGTTTTATTGGCACAGATACGCAGTATTTT CASSFIGTDTQYF TRBJ2-3 . . TRBV12-3/TRBV12-4
TGTGCCAGCAGTCAAACCCCACTTTCCCCCCCCAACACTGAAGCTTTCTTT CASSQTPLSPPNTEAFF TRBJ1-1 . . TRBV6-1